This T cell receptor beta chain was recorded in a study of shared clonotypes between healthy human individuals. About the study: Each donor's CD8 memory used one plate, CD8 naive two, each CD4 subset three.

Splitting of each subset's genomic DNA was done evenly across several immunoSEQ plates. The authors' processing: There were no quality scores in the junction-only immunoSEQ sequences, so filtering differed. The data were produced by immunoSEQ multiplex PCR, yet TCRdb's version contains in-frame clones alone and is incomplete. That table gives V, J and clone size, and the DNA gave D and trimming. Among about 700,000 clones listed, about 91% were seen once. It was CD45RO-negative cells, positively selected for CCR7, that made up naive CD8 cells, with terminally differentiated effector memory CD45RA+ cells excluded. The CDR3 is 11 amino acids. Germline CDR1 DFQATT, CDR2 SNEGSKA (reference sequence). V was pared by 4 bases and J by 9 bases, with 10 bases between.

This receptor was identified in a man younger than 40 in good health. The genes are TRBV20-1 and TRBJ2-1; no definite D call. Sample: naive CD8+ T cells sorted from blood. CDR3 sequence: CSAKTAFEQFF. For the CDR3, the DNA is TGCAGTGCTAAGACCGCTTTTGAGCAGTTCTTC.